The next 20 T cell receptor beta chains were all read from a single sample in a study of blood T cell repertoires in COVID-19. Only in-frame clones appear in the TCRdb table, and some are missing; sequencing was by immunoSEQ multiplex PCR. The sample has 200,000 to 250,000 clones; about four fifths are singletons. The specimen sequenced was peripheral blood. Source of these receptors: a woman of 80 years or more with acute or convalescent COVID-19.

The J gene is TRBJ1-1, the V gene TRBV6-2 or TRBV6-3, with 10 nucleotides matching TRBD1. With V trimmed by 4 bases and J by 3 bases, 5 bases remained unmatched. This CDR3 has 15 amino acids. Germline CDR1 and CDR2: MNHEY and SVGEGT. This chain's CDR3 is CASSSQGQGDTEAFF. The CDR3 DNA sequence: TGTGCCAGCAGTTCCCAAGGACAGGGGGACACTGAAGCTTTCTTT.

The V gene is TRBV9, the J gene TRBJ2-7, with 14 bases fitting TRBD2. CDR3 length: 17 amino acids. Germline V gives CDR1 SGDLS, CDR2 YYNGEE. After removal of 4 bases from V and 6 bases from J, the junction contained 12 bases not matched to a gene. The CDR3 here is CASSRGLAGEEGGEQYF. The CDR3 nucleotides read TGTGCCAGCAGCCGGGGACTAGCGGGAGAGGAGGGAGGCGAGCAGTACTTC.

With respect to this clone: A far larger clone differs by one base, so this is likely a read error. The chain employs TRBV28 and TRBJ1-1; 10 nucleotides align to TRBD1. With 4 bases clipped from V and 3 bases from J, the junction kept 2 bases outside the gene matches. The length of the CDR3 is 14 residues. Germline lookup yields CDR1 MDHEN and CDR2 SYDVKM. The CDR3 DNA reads TGTGCCAGCAGTTCGACAGGGGGCTACACTGAAGCTTTCTTT. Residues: CASSSTGGYTEAFF.

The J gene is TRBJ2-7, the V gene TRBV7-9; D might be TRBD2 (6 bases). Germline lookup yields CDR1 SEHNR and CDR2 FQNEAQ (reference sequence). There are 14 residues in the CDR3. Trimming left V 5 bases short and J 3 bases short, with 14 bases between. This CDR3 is CASSRTGVYYEQYF. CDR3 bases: TGTGCCAGCAGCCGAACGGGAGTTTACTACGAGCAGTACTTC.

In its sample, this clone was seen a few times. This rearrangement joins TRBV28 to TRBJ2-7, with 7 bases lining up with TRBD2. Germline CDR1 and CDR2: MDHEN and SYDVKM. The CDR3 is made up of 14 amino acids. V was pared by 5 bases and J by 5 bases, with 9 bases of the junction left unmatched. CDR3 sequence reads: CASSTITSANEQYF. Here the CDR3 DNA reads TGTGCCAGCAGTACAATAACTAGCGCTAACGAGCAGTACTTC. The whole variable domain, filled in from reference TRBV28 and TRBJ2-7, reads DVKVTQSSRYLVKRTGEKVFLECVQDMDHENMFWYRQDPGLGLRLIYFSYDVKMKEKGDIPEGYSVSREKKERFSLILESASTNQTSMYLCASSTITSANEQYFGPGTRLTVT.

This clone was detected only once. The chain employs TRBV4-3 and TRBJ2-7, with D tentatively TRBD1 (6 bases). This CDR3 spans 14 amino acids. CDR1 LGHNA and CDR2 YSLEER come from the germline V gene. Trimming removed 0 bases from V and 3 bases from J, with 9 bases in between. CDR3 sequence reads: CASSQDTGIYEQYF. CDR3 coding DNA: TGCGCCAGCAGCCAAGATACAGGGATCTACGAGCAGTACTTC.

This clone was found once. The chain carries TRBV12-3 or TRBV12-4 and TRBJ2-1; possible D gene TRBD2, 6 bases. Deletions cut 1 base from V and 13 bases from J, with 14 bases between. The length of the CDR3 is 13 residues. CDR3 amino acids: CASSLDRLVAQFF. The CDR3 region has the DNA TGTGCCAGCAGTTTAGACAGACTAGTGGCTCAGTTCTTC.

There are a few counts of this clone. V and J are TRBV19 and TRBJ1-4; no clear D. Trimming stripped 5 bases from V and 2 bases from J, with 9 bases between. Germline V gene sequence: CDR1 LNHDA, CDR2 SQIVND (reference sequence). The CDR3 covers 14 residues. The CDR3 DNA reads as TGTGCCAGTAGTCGTCTCAGTACTAATGAAAAACTGTTTTTT. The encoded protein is CASSRLSTNEKLFF.

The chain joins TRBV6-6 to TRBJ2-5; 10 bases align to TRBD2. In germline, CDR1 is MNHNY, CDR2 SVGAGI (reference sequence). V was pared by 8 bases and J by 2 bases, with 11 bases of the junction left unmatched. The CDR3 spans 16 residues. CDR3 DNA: TGTGCCAGCGCCGACGCTAGCGGGAGAGTTCAAGAGACCCAGTACTTC. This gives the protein CASADASGRVQETQYF.

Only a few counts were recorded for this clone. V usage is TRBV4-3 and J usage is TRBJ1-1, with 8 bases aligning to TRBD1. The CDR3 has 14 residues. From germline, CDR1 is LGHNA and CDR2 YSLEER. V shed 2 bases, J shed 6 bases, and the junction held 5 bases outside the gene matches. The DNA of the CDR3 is TGCGCCAGCAGCCAAAAGGACAGGGCGTCTGAAGCTTTCTTT. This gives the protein CASSQKDRASEAFF.

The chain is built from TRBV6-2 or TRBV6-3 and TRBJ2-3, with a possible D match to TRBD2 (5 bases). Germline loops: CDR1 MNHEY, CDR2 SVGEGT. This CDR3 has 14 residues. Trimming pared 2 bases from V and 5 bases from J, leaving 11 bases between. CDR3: CASSYRREGDTQYF. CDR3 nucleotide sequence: TGTGCCAGCAGTTACCGACGAGAGGGAGATACGCAGTATTTT.

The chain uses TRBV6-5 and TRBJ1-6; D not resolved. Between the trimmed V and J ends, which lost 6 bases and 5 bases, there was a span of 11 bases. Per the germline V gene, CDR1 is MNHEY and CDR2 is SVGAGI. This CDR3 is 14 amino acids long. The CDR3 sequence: CASSWTGDNSPLHF. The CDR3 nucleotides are TGTGCCAGCAGCTGGACGGGAGATAATTCACCCCTCCACTTT.

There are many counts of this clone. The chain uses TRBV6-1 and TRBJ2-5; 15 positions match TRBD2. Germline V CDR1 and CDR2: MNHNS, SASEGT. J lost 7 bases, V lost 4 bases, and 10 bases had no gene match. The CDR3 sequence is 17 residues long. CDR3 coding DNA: TGTGCCAGCAGTGGAGGACTAGCGGGGGGGGGTTCGGCGACCCAGTACTTC. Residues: CASSGGLAGGGSATQYF.

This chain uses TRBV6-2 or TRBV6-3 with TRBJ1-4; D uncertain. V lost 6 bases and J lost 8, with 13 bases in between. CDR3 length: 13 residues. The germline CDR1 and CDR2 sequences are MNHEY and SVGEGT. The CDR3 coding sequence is TGTGCCAGCAGCCTGGAGGTTGGGGAAAAACTGTTTTTT. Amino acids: CASSLEVGEKLFF.

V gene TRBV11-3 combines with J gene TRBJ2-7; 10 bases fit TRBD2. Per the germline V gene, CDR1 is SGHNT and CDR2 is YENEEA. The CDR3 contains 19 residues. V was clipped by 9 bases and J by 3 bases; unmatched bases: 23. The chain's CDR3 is CASNFGSSGGGRLVYEQYF. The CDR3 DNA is TGTGCCAGTAACTTCGGCTCTAGCGGGGGAGGACGTTTGGTCTACGAGCAGTACTTC.

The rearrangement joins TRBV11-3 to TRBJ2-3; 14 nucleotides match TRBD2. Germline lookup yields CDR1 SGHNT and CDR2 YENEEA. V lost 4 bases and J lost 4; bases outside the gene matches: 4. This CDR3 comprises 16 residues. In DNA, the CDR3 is TGTGCCAGCAGCTCCGGACTAGCGGGGGGCCCAGATACGCAGTATTTT. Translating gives CASSSGLAGGPDTQYF.

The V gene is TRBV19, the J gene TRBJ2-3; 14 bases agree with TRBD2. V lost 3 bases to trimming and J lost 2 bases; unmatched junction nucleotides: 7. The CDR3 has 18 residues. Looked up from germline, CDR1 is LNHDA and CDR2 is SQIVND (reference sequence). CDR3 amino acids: CASSIGLAGGPITDTQYF. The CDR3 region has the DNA TGTGCCAGTAGTATCGGACTAGCGGGGGGCCCCATCACAGATACGCAGTATTTT.

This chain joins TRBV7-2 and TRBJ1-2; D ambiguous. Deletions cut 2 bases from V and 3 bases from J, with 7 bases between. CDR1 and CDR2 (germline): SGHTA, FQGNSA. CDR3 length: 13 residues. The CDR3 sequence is CASSLRVDYGYTF. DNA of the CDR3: TGTGCCAGCAGCTTACGGGTCGACTATGGCTACACCTTC.

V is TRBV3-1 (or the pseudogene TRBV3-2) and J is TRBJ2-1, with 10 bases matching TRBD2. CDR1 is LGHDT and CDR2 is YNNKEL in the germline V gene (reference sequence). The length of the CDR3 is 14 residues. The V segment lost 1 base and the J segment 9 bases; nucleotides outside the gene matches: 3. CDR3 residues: CASSQGWTSGEQFF. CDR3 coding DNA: TGTGCCAGCAGCCAAGGGTGGACTAGCGGTGAGCAGTTCTTC.

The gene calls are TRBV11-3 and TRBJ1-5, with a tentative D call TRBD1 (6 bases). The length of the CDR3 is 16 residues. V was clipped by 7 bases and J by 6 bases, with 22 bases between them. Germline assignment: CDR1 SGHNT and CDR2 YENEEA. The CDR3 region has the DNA TGTGCCAGCACCAAACCATTACAGGGTAGTAGTCAGCCCCAGCATTTT. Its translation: CASTKPLQGSSQPQHF. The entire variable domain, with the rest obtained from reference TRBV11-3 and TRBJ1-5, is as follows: EAGVVQSPRYKIIEKKQPVAFWCNPISGHNTLYWYLQNLGQGPELLIRYENEEAVDDSQLPKDRFSAERLKGVDSTLKIQPAELGDSAVYLCASTKPLQGSSQPQHFGDGTRLSIL.